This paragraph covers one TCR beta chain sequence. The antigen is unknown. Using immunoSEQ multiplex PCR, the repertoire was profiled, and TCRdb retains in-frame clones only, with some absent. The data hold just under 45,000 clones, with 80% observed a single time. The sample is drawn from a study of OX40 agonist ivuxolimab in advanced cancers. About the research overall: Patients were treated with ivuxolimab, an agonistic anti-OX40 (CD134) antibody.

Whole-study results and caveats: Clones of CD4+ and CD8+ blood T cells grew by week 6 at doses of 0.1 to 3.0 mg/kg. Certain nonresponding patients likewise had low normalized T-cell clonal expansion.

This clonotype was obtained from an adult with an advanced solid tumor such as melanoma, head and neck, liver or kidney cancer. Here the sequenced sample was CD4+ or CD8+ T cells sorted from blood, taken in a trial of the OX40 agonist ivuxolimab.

CDR3 amino acids: CASSPRDQLYGYTF. The CDR3 DNA sequence: TGTGCCAGCTCACCCCGGGACCAGTTGTATGGCTACACCTTC. The J gene is TRBJ1-2, the V gene TRBV18; D is perhaps TRBD1 (5 bases). The V end was cut by 3 bases, the J end by 5 bases, with 13 bases between. The CDR3 length is 14 residues. CDR1 and CDR2 (germline): KGHSH, LQKENI.